The sequence of this T cell receptor (beta chain) was determined in a study of blood T cell repertoires in COVID-19. Overall study: Samples taken during acute and convalescent COVID-19 were collected in the United States, Italy and Spain. Nucleic acid was either cDNA or gDNA, and it came from T cells, B-cell-depleted T cells, or PBMCs.

The table lists this clone with a few counts. J was trimmed by 6 bases and V by 1 base; bases with no gene match: 4. Germline assignment: CDR1 SEHNR and CDR2 FQNEAQ (reference sequence). This CDR3 region has 15 residues. Assay: immunoSEQ multiplex PCR; the TCRdb copy retains only in-frame clones and omits some. The table lists 400,000 to 550,000 clones, roughly 91% of them singletons. Sequencing was carried out using peripheral blood. This TCR was sampled from a woman aged 25 to 39 with acute or convalescent COVID-19. This chain uses TRBV7-9 with TRBJ1-4; 8 bases agree with TRBD1. CDR3 region: CASSLGQGNYEKLFF. The CDR3, as DNA: TGTGCCAGCAGCTTAGGACAGGGGAATTATGAAAAACTGTTTTTT.